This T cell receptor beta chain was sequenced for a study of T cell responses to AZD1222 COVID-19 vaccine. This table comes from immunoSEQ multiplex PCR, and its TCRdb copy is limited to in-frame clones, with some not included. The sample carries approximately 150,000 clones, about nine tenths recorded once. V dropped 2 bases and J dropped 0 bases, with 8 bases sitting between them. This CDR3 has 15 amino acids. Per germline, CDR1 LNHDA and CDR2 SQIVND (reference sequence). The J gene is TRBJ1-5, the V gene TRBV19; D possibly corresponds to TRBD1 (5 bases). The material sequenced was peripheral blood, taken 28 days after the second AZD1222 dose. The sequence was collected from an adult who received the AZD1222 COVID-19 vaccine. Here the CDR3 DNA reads TGTGCCAGTAGTATAATAGGGGCTAGCAATCAGCCCCAGCATTTT. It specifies CASSIIGASNQPQHF.